The sequence of this T cell receptor (beta chain) was determined in a study of CD8+ T cells in alopecia areata. The study's findings and limits: Administration of tofacitinib significantly diminished scalp clonality and expanded CD8+ clones within the top 100.

As for treatment: oral pan-JAK inhibitor, 5-10 mg twice daily. As concerns this clone: The antigen is unknown.

Germline V gene sequence: CDR1 LNHDA, CDR2 SQIVND (reference sequence). The CDR3 is 15 amino acids. The V gene end was trimmed by 5 bases and the J gene end by 4 bases; junction bases not matched to a gene: 6. After isolation, RNA underwent reverse transcription to generate cDNA as the sequencing template. This table comes from immunoSEQ multiplex PCR, and its TCRdb copy is limited to in-frame clones, with some not included. The data show 200,000 to 250,000 clones, approximately 47% seen once. The rearrangement links TRBV19 to TRBJ1-1, with 11 bases fitting TRBD1. The source material was CD4+ T cells sorted from blood, sampled between weeks 36 and 40, from a patient treated with tofacitinib. This TCR derives from a human donor with alopecia areata. CDR3 region: CASSSGQGAGTEAFF. CDR3 sequence (DNA): TGTGCCAGTAGTTCCGGACAGGGGGCCGGCACTGAAGCTTTCTTT.